Listed below are T cell receptor beta chains from one sample, sequenced in a study of blood T cell repertoires in COVID-19. Profiling relied on immunoSEQ multiplex PCR, and the TCRdb table lists in-frame clones only, not all of them. The table records almost 300,000 clones, around 86% of them present only once. Sequencing was performed on peripheral blood. These receptors all stem from a man aged 65 to 79 with acute or convalescent COVID-19. The CDR3 runs from the conserved cysteine through the conserved F or W. Each record gives: clone size, V gene, J gene, D gene, CDR3 protein. A D gene is named only where the DNA matches it firmly. The size of a clone is reported for some rows only, either as once, few or many, or as a class for expanded clones.

NA	TRBV7-9	TRBJ1-5	NA	CASSTWDTNQPQHF
NA	TRBV28	TRBJ2-7	TRBD1	CASTVLGGQGAWEQYF
NA	TRBV6-2/TRBV6-3	TRBJ1-1	NA	CASSYSQGAGGTEAFF
NA	TRBV19	TRBJ1-3	TRBD1	CASTYPSGTGRNTIYF
NA	TRBV18	TRBJ2-5	TRBD1	CASSLNLGQGPQETQYF
few	TRBV6-5	TRBJ2-7	TRBD1	CASSPGQANYEQYF
once	TRBV11-3	TRBJ2-7	TRBD2	CASSSRGLGSYEQYF
NA	TRBV10-3	TRBJ1-1	NA	CATSTKQNTEAFF
once	TRBV10-1	TRBJ2-1	NA	CASSYKSHEQFF
NA	TRBV6-6	TRBJ2-2	TRBD2	CASRNSGGLGTGELFF
few	TRBV7-9	TRBJ2-3	NA	CASSLAGRTDTQYF
NA	TRBV4-1	TRBJ1-5	TRBD1	CASSATGTGETQPQHF
once	TRBV19	TRBJ2-2	NA	CASSIEGNTGELFF
NA	TRBV28	TRBJ1-1	NA	CASTGGPGGTEAFF
NA	TRBV15	TRBJ1-1	TRBD1	CATSRNPGTGMEDTEAFF
once	TRBV27	TRBJ2-5	NA	CASSSQSLDIHETQYF
NA	TRBV2	TRBJ2-3	TRBD2	CASSEGLAVRTGTQYF
once	TRBV19	TRBJ1-4	NA	CASSRLEKLFF
few	TRBV19	TRBJ1-1	NA	CASKLGGVGTEAFF
NA	TRBV3-1/TRBV3-2	TRBJ2-7	TRBD1	CASSQESRGLYEQYF
NA	TRBV6-5	TRBJ1-4	TRBD1	CASSLTGVREKLFF
NA	TRBV4-1	TRBJ1-6	TRBD1	CASSQLTGMSPLHF
NA	TRBV7-9	TRBJ1-2	NA	CASSLSGEGYTF
NA	TRBV12-3/TRBV12-4	TRBJ1-2	TRBD1	CASSGQGNYGYTF
many	TRBV28	TRBJ1-1	NA	CASSRRGEGTEAFF
NA	TRBV10-3	TRBJ2-2	TRBD1	CAIGTGQDTGELFF